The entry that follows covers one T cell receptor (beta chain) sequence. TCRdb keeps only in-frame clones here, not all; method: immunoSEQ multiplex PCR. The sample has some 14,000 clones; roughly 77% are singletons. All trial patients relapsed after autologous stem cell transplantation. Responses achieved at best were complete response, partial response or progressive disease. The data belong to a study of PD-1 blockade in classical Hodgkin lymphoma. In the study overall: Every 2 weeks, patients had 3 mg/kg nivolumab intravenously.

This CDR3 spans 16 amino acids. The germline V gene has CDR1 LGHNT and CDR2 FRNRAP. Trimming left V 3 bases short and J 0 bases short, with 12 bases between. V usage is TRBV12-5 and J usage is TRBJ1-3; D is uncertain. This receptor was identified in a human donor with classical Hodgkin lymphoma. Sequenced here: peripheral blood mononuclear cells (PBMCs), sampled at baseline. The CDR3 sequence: CASGFPNVGSGNTIYF. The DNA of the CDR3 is TGTGCTAGTGGTTTCCCCAATGTTGGCTCTGGAAACACCATATATTTT.